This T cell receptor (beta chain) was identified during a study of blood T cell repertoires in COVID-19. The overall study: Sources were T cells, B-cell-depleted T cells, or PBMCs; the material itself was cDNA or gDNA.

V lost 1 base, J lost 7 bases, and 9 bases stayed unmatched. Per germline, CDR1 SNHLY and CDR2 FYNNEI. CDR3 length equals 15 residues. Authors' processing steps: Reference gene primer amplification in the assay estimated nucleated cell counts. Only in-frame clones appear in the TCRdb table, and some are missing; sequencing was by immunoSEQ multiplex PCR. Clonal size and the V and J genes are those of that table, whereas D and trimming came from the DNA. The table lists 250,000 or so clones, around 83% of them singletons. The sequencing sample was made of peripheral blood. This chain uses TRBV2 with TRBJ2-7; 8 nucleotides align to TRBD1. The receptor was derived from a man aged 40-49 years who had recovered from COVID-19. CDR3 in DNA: TGTGCCAGCAGTGAAGGAAGGGGACAGGTTGGAGAGCAGTACTTC. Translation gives CASSEGRGQVGEQYF.